Shown below are 7 T cell receptor beta chains from a single sample sequenced in a study of blood T cells in healthy people across ages. A sample-barcoded 5' primer and a J-beta primer mix were used in a second PCR of roughly 7 to 12 cycles. TCRdb passed the 5' RACE reads through MiXCR, listing each CDR3 protein once. Counted here are roughly 830,000 distinct CDR3 sequences, 60% to 80% occurring once; the ten biggest clones make up approximately 30%. Specimen: blood. Receptor source: a man under 40 in good health.

The chain employs TRBV6-2 or TRBV6-3 and TRBJ2-1; 10 bases map to TRBD1. Germline loops: CDR1 MNHEY, CDR2 SVGEGT. Germline trimming cut 3 bases from V and 5 bases from J; bases unmatched to any gene: 4. This CDR3 contains 15 residues. The DNA for the CDR3 is TGTGCCAGCAGTTATGAGACAGGGGGCCACAATGAGCAGTTCTTC. It yields the protein CASSYETGGHNEQFF.

The V call is TRBV7-9, the J call TRBJ2-1, with 9 positions matching TRBD1. The CDR3 is 14 residues long. The V segment lost 5 bases and the J segment 7 bases; nucleotides outside the gene matches: 6. The V gene's germline CDR1 is SEHNR and CDR2 FQNEAQ (reference sequence). CDR3 sequence (DNA): TGTGCCAGCAGCCTAGGGACAGGGTTAAATGAGCAGTTCTTC. This gives the protein CASSLGTGLNEQFF.

The genes are TRBV7-9 and TRBJ2-3, with D possibly being TRBD1 (5 bases). The CDR3 has 16 residues. Germline V gene data show CDR1 as SEHNR and CDR2 as FQNEAQ (reference sequence). V was trimmed by 5 bases and J by 3 bases, leaving 18 bases between them. Written as DNA, the CDR3 is TGTGCCAGCAGCCCCTGGACCCAAGCAGGGACAGATACGCAGTATTTT. It yields the protein CASSPWTQAGTDTQYF.

This chain uses TRBV28 with TRBJ1-6; D unclear. This CDR3 has 15 amino acids. Trimming removed 5 bases from V and 8 bases from J, with 16 bases in between. Looked up from germline, CDR1 is MDHEN and CDR2 is SYDVKM. CDR3 DNA: TGTGCCAGCAGTGCGGGATCCCTATCGGATTCACCCCTCCACTTT. Translating gives CASSAGSLSDSPLHF.

The CDR3 sequence: CASSYQGRGPYNEQYF. The CDR3 region has the DNA TGTGCCAGCAGTTACCAGGGCAGGGGGCCCTACAATGAGCAGTACTTC. This chain links TRBV6-5 with TRBJ2-7, with 8 bases lining up with TRBD1. The CDR3 has 16 amino acids. The germline V gene has CDR1 MNHEY and CDR2 SVGAGI. With 2 bases clipped from V and 7 bases from J, the junction kept 13 bases outside the gene matches.

The chain has TRBV5-1 and TRBJ2-5, with 15 nucleotides matching TRBD2. The CDR3 has 15 amino acids. The J segment lost 4 bases and the V segment lost 4 bases, leaving 2 bases of the junction unmatched. Germline CDR1 reads SGHRS; CDR2 reads YFSETQ. CDR3 sequence reads: CASSMGLAGGETQYF. CDR3 bases: TGCGCCAGCAGCATGGGACTAGCGGGAGGAGAGACCCAGTACTTC.

The rearrangement links TRBV19 to TRBJ2-2; D may be TRBD1 or TRBD2 (5 bases each). The CDR3 totals 15 residues. Germline values: CDR1 LNHDA, CDR2 SQIVND (reference sequence). V was cut by 5 bases and J by 5 bases, with 15 bases left in between. CDR3 nucleotide sequence: TGTGCCAGTAGTCTCCGGGACGGCAGGACCGGGGAGCTGTTTTTT. This gives the protein CASSLRDGRTGELFF.